These T cell receptor beta chains were read from a single sample in a study of identical twins. TCRdb ran MiXCR on the 5' RACE reads and lists one entry per CDR3 protein. Of 1.5 million to 2 million distinct CDR3 sequences in the sample, about 32% were seen once. Source material: cord blood. All receptors come from a newborn girl in good health. CDR3s include the opening cysteine and the closing phenylalanine or tryptophan.

cdr3_aa,v_call,cdr3_length,j_call
CASVDRDQPQHF,TRBV6-6,12,TRBJ1-5
CASSTKRLVGGDTQYF,TRBV7-2,16,TRBJ2-3
CSARGTLGLAAYEQYF,TRBV20-1,16,TRBJ2-7
CASSLRLAGGFSYEQYF,TRBV12-3/TRBV12-4,17,TRBJ2-7
CASSLSGPNEKLFF,TRBV28,14,TRBJ1-4
CASSFAQDSEAFF,TRBV28,13,TRBJ1-1
CSVDSSGAYNEQFF,TRBV29-1,14,TRBJ2-1
CSVALTSGSSYEQYF,TRBV29-1,15,TRBJ2-7
CASTPRRTVTDTQYF,TRBV12-3/TRBV12-4,15,TRBJ2-3
CATSDRGATGIYGYTF,TRBV24-1,16,TRBJ1-2
CASSLRPADYGYTF,TRBV12-3/TRBV12-4,14,TRBJ1-2
CASSPNGQNTEAFF,TRBV14,14,TRBJ1-1
CASSQGVRTNEKLFF,TRBV28,15,TRBJ1-4
CASSLSFRGGTSSTDTQYF,TRBV27,19,TRBJ2-3
CSVRFGTPAYEQYF,TRBV29-1,14,TRBJ2-7
CASSHWWWGGGVGTEAFF,TRBV4-2,18,TRBJ1-1
CASRAWTDNPYEQYF,TRBV6-6,15,TRBJ2-7
CASRLGREEKLFF,TRBV28,13,TRBJ1-4
CASSPGAGGTDTQYF,TRBV12-3/TRBV12-4,15,TRBJ2-3
CASSHLGSRNYEQYF,TRBV3-1,15,TRBJ2-7
CASRSSGSTHDEQFF,TRBV27,15,TRBJ2-1
CASSHRTREGANTQYF,TRBV7-2,16,TRBJ2-3
CASILVDRDLDEQFF,TRBV6-5,15,TRBJ2-1
CASSETSGRFDEQFF,TRBV27,15,TRBJ2-1
CASSSYILREGTYNEQFF,TRBV5-1,18,TRBJ2-1
CASSLQQGRGGYTF,TRBV27,14,TRBJ1-2
CASLLGAPYNEQFF,TRBV2,14,TRBJ2-1
CASSRGTSSLYNEQFF,TRBV4-1,16,TRBJ2-1
CASSKIYGYTF,TRBV6-6,11,TRBJ1-2
CASSAAGSSYEQYF,TRBV6-1,14,TRBJ2-7
CASSQDWKGSTEAFF,TRBV4-2,15,TRBJ1-1
CSASFGRVGGNQPQHF,TRBV20-1,16,TRBJ1-5
CASSLTRSTGVYEQYF,TRBV5-1,16,TRBJ2-7
CASSQDGTSGSYNEQFF,TRBV4-1,17,TRBJ2-1
CASSLVYGTGLLSPIQYF,TRBV7-8,18,TRBJ2-4
CASRIVGTRAGEQYF,TRBV5-1,15,-
CASSYRSHEQYF,TRBV6-2/TRBV6-3,12,TRBJ2-7
CASSVASSDDTQYF,TRBV9,14,TRBJ2-3
CSAPDSTGELFF,TRBV20-1,12,TRBJ2-2
CASSPSGGRSSYNEQFF,TRBV9,17,TRBJ2-1
CASSPLTRTDTQYF,TRBV5-1,14,TRBJ2-3
CASSFGEAGGYNEQYF,TRBV11-2,16,-
CASSHGLAGVLRHNEQFF,TRBV5-1,18,TRBJ2-1
CASSQYPRGSYPYEQYF,TRBV3-1,17,TRBJ2-7
CSARDLVGIAGVPSYNEQFF,TRBV20-1,20,TRBJ2-1
CSVVWGSSYEQYF,TRBV29-1,13,TRBJ2-7
CASSPYGGAYNEQYF,TRBV12-3/TRBV12-4,15,TRBJ2-5
CSVQSGAETQYF,TRBV29-1,12,TRBJ2-5
CASSQELRVRNTEAFF,TRBV3-1,16,TRBJ1-1
CASSVAGRLTDTQYF,TRBV9,15,TRBJ2-3
CASSKDDEQFF,TRBV21-1,11,TRBJ2-1
CSPLAGVSYEQYF,TRBV20-1,13,TRBJ2-7
CASSYLGPMGGWTDTQYF,TRBV6-5,18,TRBJ2-3
CSVRTGPYEQYF,TRBV29-1,12,-
CSVEDTVGYEQYF,TRBV29-1,13,TRBJ2-7